Below, 16 T cell receptor beta chains from the same sample are listed, as sequenced in a study of early T cells in non-severe SARS-CoV-2 infection. TCRdb analysed the 5' RACE reads with MiXCR anew, one entry per CDR3 protein. Of around 35,000 distinct CDR3 sequences in the sample, roughly 6% were seen once. The sequencing input was whole blood. These receptors came from an adult who was a healthcare worker with PCR-confirmed SARS-CoV-2 infection or an uninfected control (not recorded which).

This clonotype showed up many times. The chain links TRBV20-1 to TRBJ2-7; TRBD2 matches at 11 bases. The CDR3 consists of 15 residues. In germline, CDR1 is DFQATT, CDR2 SNEGSKA (reference sequence). V was pared by 5 bases and J by 7 bases, with 13 bases of the junction left unmatched. The CDR3 bases are TGCAGTGCTCCTGGAATAGCGGGAGGGCCTTTAGAGCAGTACTTC. The encoded protein is CSAPGIAGGPLEQYF.

The genes are TRBV29-1 and TRBJ2-3, with TRBD2 identical over 7 bases. CDR3 size: 15 residues. Germline loops: CDR1 SQVTM, CDR2 ANQGSEA. Trimming at V came to 4 bases and at J to 2 bases, leaving 9 bases not matched to a gene. The CDR3 region is CSVVRGRADTDTQYF. CDR3 in DNA: TGCAGCGTTGTACGTGGGAGGGCGGACACAGATACGCAGTATTTT.

Only a few counts were recorded for this clonotype. V and J are TRBV10-2 and TRBJ1-2; tentative D call: TRBD1 (5 bases). CDR3 length: 12 amino acids. The ends were cut back, 2 bases at V and 8 bases at J, with 9 bases in the middle. Germline-derived CDR1 and CDR2 are WSHSY and SAAADI. The CDR3 loop is CASSEPGHGYTF. The CDR3 nucleotides read TGCGCCAGCAGTGAGCCAGGGCACGGCTACACCTTC.

This clonotype was detected ten times or more. The J gene is TRBJ2-1, the V gene TRBV7-9; TRBD2 agrees at 8 bases. V shed 4 bases and J 6 bases; nucleotides not matched to a gene: 5. The germline gives CDR1 SEHNR, CDR2 FQNEAQ (reference sequence). This CDR3 is built from 14 residues. CDR3 region: CASSSTGGPNEQFF. CDR3 coding DNA: TGTGCCAGCAGCTCGACGGGAGGGCCCAATGAGCAGTTCTTC. Full variable domain (outside the CDR3, taken from reference TRBV7-9 and TRBJ2-1): DTGVSQNPRHKITKRGQNVTFRCDPISEHNRLYWYRQTLGQGPEFLTYFQNEAQLEKSRLLSDRFSAERPKGSFSTLEIQRTEQGDSAMYLCASSSTGGPNEQFFGPGTRLTVL.

This clonotype was detected ten times or more. The chain has TRBV11-2 and TRBJ2-5; 9 positions match TRBD2. Germline CDR1 SGHAT, CDR2 FQNNGV. The CDR3 is made up of 15 amino acids. With V trimmed by 5 bases and J by 3 bases, 7 bases remained unmatched. As DNA, the CDR3 is TGTGCCAGCAGCGCCAGGACTAGCGCAAAAGAGACCCAGTACTTC. This sequence encodes CASSARTSAKETQYF.

The chain combines TRBV30 with TRBJ2-5; D is ambiguous. Looked up from germline, CDR1 is GTSNPN and CDR2 is SVGIG (reference sequence). Trimming stripped 4 bases from V and 5 bases from J, with 8 bases between. CDR3 length: 11 amino acids. The CDR3 DNA reads as TGTGCCTGGAACCTCGGGGAGACCCAGTACTTC. Encoded protein: CAWNLGETQYF.

A few counts support this clonotype. The rearrangement links TRBV20-1 to TRBJ1-2, with TRBD1 as a possible D gene (5 bases). V was trimmed by 3 bases and J by 5 bases, leaving 7 bases between them. Germline CDR1 reads DFQATT; CDR2 reads SNEGSKA (reference sequence). The CDR3 is 11 residues long. CDR3 DNA sequence: TGCAGTGCTAGGGACACTTATGGCTACACCTTC. This translates into CSARDTYGYTF.

This clonotype was recorded at least ten times. V gene TRBV28 combines with J gene TRBJ1-6; D not certain. Germline lookup yields CDR1 MDHEN and CDR2 SYDVKM. V was pared by 6 bases and J by 9 bases, with 9 bases between. This CDR3 spans 12 amino acids. CDR3 loop: CASRRAFSPLHF. The CDR3 DNA follows: TGTGCCAGCAGGCGGGCCTTTTCACCCCTCCACTTT.

This clonotype showed up many times. The rearrangement joins TRBV6-6 to TRBJ2-7; D remains ambiguous. This CDR3 comprises 15 residues. V was trimmed by 4 bases and J by 0 bases, leaving 13 bases between them. Germline assignment: CDR1 MNHNY and CDR2 SVGAGI (reference sequence). The CDR3 region has the DNA TGTGCCAGCAGTTCTCCGGGCCTAAGCTCCTACGAGCAGTACTTC. It translates to CASSSPGLSSYEQYF.

This clonotype was detected ten times or more. The chain links TRBV7-6 to TRBJ2-3, with D maybe TRBD2 (6 bases). The V gene lost 4 bases and the J gene lost 0 bases, with 11 bases spanning the gap. Germline assignment: CDR1 SGHVS and CDR2 FNYEAQ. The CDR3 covers 15 residues. CDR3 nucleotide sequence: TGTGCCAGCAGCTCTAGCGCCACTAGCACAGATACGCAGTATTTT. It codes for CASSSSATSTDTQYF. Complete variable domain (other parts from reference TRBV7-6 and TRBJ2-3): GAGVSQSPRYKVTKRGQDVALRCDPISGHVSLYWYRQALGQGPEFLTYFNYEAQQDKSGLPNDRFSAERPEGSISTLTIQRTEQRDSAMYRCASSSSATSTDTQYFGPGTRLTVL.

This clonotype was observed a few times. The gene calls are TRBV6-2 or TRBV6-3 and TRBJ2-2; the D gene is possibly TRBD2 (6 bases). V shed 8 bases and J shed 2 bases, with 12 bases lying between them. This CDR3 spans 14 amino acids. Germline-derived CDR1 and CDR2 are MNHEY and SVGEGT. The CDR3 loop reads CASVAGRNTGELFF. Here the CDR3 DNA reads TGTGCCAGCGTCGCGGGACGCAACACCGGGGAGCTGTTTTTT.

This clonotype showed up many times. The chain is built from TRBV4-3 and TRBJ1-6, with a possible D match to TRBD1 (6 bases). V shed 0 bases and J shed 8 bases, with 17 bases lying between them. Germline V lookup: CDR1 LGHNA, CDR2 YSLEER. The CDR3 covers 17 residues. The CDR3 DNA follows: TGCGCCAGCAGCCAAGATTCGCCGGGGACAAGCCATTCACCCCTCCACTTT. Protein: CASSQDSPGTSHSPLHF.

This clonotype occurred many times. The rearrangement uses TRBV18 and TRBJ1-1; D not certain. The germline gives CDR1 KGHSH, CDR2 LQKENI. V was trimmed by 2 bases and J by 6 bases, leaving 10 bases between them. The CDR3 length is 13 residues. The CDR3 loop is CASSPGAQSEAFF. Written as DNA, the CDR3 is TGTGCCAGCTCACCAGGAGCGCAATCTGAAGCTTTCTTT. Full variable domain (remainder filled in from reference TRBV18 and TRBJ1-1): NAGVMQNPRHLVRRRGQEARLRCSPMKGHSHVYWYRQLPEEGLKFMVYLQKENIIDESGMPKERFSAEFPKEGPSILRIQQVVRGDSAAYFCASSPGAQSEAFFGQGTRLTVV.

This clonotype was seen ten or more times. The rearrangement uses TRBV18 and TRBJ2-7; D unclear. The germline V and J ends were trimmed by 3 bases and 3 bases, with 21 bases remaining between them. CDR1 is KGHSH and CDR2 is LQKENI in the germline V gene. The CDR3 extends over 17 amino acids. CDR3 DNA sequence: TGTGCCAGCTCACCTGCCCAGCTCGGCAATTCAGGCTACGAGCAGTACTTC. It encodes CASSPAQLGNSGYEQYF.

This clonotype showed up many times. The chain combines TRBV25-1 with TRBJ2-3, with D possibly called TRBD1 or TRBD2 (5 bases each). The CDR3 loop spans 13 amino acids. Germline CDR1 and CDR2: MGHDK and SYGVNS. V was pared by 5 bases and J by 5 bases, with 11 bases between. The CDR3 DNA reads TGTGCCAGCAGTAGGGGACCACGAGATACGCAGTATTTT. It translates to CASSRGPRDTQYF.

This sequence joins TRBV12-3 or TRBV12-4 and TRBJ2-7, with D tentatively TRBD2 (7 bases). Trimming took off 6 bases at V and 3 bases at J, with 21 bases between the two ends. This CDR3 is 16 amino acids long. CDR3 nucleotide sequence: TGTGCCAGCAGCCGTCGTCTTGCGGGGGCATACTACGAGCAGTACTTC. It yields the protein CASSRRLAGAYYEQYF.